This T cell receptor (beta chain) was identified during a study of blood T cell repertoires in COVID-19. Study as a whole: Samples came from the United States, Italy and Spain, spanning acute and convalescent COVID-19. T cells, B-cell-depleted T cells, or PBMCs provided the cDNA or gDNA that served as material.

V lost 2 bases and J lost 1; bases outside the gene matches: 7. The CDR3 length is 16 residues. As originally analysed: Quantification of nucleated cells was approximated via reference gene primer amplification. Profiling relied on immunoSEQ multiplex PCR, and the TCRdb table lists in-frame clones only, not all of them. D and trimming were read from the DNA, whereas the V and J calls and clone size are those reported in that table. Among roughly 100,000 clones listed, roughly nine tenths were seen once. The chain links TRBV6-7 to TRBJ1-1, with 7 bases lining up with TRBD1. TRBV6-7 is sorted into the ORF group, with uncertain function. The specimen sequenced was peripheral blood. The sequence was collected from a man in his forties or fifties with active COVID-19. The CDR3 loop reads CASSYHRGAGNTEAFF. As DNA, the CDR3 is TGTGCCAGCAGTTACCACAGGGGAGCCGGGAACACTGAAGCTTTCTTT.